A single sample gave rise to the 26 T cell receptor beta chains below, sequenced in a study of blood T cell repertoires in COVID-19. The protocol was immunoSEQ multiplex PCR, while the TCRdb copy is restricted to in-frame clones and leaves out a portion. The sample shows 100,000 to 110,000 clones, roughly 85% of them seen only once. Sequenced sample: peripheral blood. The receptors were sampled from a woman in her sixties or seventies with acute or convalescent COVID-19.

CDR3 in DNA: TGTGCCAGCAGCGAAGGACACAGCTCACCCCTCCACTTT. This codes for CASSEGHSSPLHF. The chain uses TRBV9 and TRBJ1-6; D perhaps matches TRBD1 (5 bases). The V end was cut by 3 bases, the J end by 10 bases, with 11 bases between. The CDR3 sequence is 13 residues long. Germline CDR1 and CDR2: SGDLS and YYNGEE. Full variable domain (rest looked up from reference TRBV9 and TRBJ1-6): DSGVTQTPKHLITATGQRVTLRCSPRSGDLSVYWYQQSLDQGLQFLIQYYNGEERAKGNILERFSAQQFPDLHSELNLSSLELGDSALYFCASSEGHSSPLHFGNGTRLTVT.

This chain uses TRBV6-1 with TRBJ1-6; 8 bases match TRBD1. V trimming: 3 bases; J trimming: 6 bases; junction bases outside the gene matches: 4. The CDR3 loop spans 15 amino acids. Germline V lookup: CDR1 MNHNS, CDR2 SASEGT. The CDR3 loop is CASSEWTGLNSPLHF. Here the CDR3 DNA reads TGTGCCAGCAGTGAGTGGACAGGGCTTAATTCACCCCTCCACTTT.

The chain combines TRBV3-1 (or the pseudogene TRBV3-2) with TRBJ1-4, with 7 bases aligning to TRBD1. The CDR3 has 17 residues. CDR1 is LGHDT and CDR2 is YNNKEL in the germline V gene (reference sequence). Trimming removed 0 bases from V and 5 bases from J; junction bases left unmatched: 9. CDR3 in DNA: TGTGCCAGCAGCCAAGAGAATCGGGGACAGCCAAATGAAAAACTGTTTTTT. Translated, it gives CASSQENRGQPNEKLFF.

The rearrangement joins TRBV19 to TRBJ2-3; D may be TRBD2 (6 bases). CDR1 is LNHDA and CDR2 is SQIVND in the germline V gene (reference sequence). The CDR3 spans 15 residues. Trimming shortened V by 3 bases and J by 1 base, and 11 bases separated the two germline ends. For the CDR3, the DNA is TGTGCCAGTAGTATCCGGGAGAGGGGCACAGATACGCAGTATTTT. Translating gives CASSIRERGTDTQYF.

The chain has TRBV6-4 and TRBJ2-3, with TRBD1 as a possible D gene (5 bases). Trimming removed 2 bases at V and 2 bases at J, with 14 bases between. Germline-derived CDR1 and CDR2 are MRHNA and SNTAGT. This CDR3 has 16 amino acids. Written as DNA, the CDR3 is TGTGCCAGCAGTGACAGGGGTGGGGCTTCCACAGATACGCAGTATTTT. This gives the protein CASSDRGGASTDTQYF.

Here the CDR3 reads CASSPYSGTGQETQYF. The CDR3 coding sequence is TGTGCCAGCTCACCATATTCTGGGACAGGCCAAGAGACCCAGTACTTC. V gene TRBV18 combines with J gene TRBJ2-5; 8 nucleotides align to TRBD1. Trimming cost V 2 bases and J 1 base; bases outside gene matches: 6. The germline CDR1 and CDR2 sequences are KGHSH and LQKENI. The CDR3 consists of 16 residues.

This chain connects TRBV6-5 to TRBJ1-5; 7 bases fit TRBD1. CDR1 and CDR2 from the germline V gene are MNHEY and SVGAGI. V shed 6 bases, J shed 4 bases, and the junction held 6 bases outside the gene matches. This CDR3 is 14 amino acids long. The CDR3 region is CASSPNRGNQPQHF. The CDR3 region has the DNA TGTGCCAGCAGCCCGAACAGGGGAAATCAGCCCCAGCATTTT.

This clone was recorded a few times. The chain uses TRBV7-9 and TRBJ1-2; maybe TRBD1 (5 bases). With 3 bases removed from V and 6 bases from J, the gap between germline ends came to 8 bases. Germline assignment: CDR1 SEHNR and CDR2 FQNEAQ (reference sequence). The CDR3 length is 12 residues. The CDR3 protein is CASSFEGDGYTF. The CDR3 DNA reads TGTGCCAGCAGCTTTGAAGGGGATGGCTACACCTTC.

This rearrangement joins TRBV3-1 (or the pseudogene TRBV3-2) to TRBJ2-5; D is perhaps TRBD2 (6 bases). Looked up from germline, CDR1 is LGHDT and CDR2 is YNNKEL (reference sequence). The CDR3 loop spans 14 amino acids. Trimming removed 1 base at V and 4 bases at J, with 10 bases between. The CDR3: CASSQGRGSETQYF. CDR3 bases: TGTGCCAGCAGCCAAGGGAGGGGATCAGAGACCCAGTACTTC.

The genes are TRBV9 and TRBJ1-6, with 7 bases identical to TRBD1. Germline values: CDR1 SGDLS, CDR2 YYNGEE. V was pared by 3 bases and J by 4 bases, with 4 bases of the junction left unmatched. This CDR3 has 15 residues. The CDR3 nucleotides are TGTGCCAGCAGCGCCGAGGGACAGTATAATTCACCCCTCCACTTT. It specifies CASSAEGQYNSPLHF.

This chain connects TRBV12-3 or TRBV12-4 to TRBJ2-1, with 7 bases fitting TRBD1. Trimming at V came to 8 bases and at J to 8 bases, leaving 9 bases not matched to a gene. The CDR3 length is 13 residues. CDR3 in DNA: TGTGCCAGCGGCCGACAGGGAAGGCATGAGCAGTTCTTC. It is translated as CASGRQGRHEQFF.

J is TRBJ2-2 and V is TRBV27, with D perhaps matching TRBD2 (5 bases). Trimming left V 5 bases short and J 4 bases short, with 11 bases between. The CDR3 runs to 14 residues. Germline-derived CDR1 and CDR2 are MNHEY and SMNVEV (reference sequence). CDR3 coding DNA: TGTGCCAGCAGTCACGGGGTGACCACCGGGGAGCTGTTTTTT. Its protein product is CASSHGVTTGELFF.

This chain uses TRBV4-3 with TRBJ1-2; D possibly corresponds to TRBD1 (6 bases). The CDR3 runs 13 residues. The ends were cut back, 5 bases at V and 8 bases at J, with 15 bases in the middle. Germline V gives CDR1 LGHNA, CDR2 YSLEER. CDR3 sequence: CASSRDKLWGYTF. The DNA for the CDR3 is TGCGCCAGCAGCAGGGACAAACTATGGGGCTACACCTTC.

This clone was seen a few times. The genes are TRBV6-6 and TRBJ2-7, with no clear D. Germline V gene data show CDR1 as MNHNY and CDR2 as SVGAGI (reference sequence). The CDR3 is 13 amino acids. The V end was cut by 4 bases, the J end by 6 bases, with 13 bases between. The DNA of the CDR3 is TGTGCCAGCAGTTTTGACTCGGCTGCCGAGCAGTACGTC. Translation gives CASSFDSAAEQYV.

The chain combines TRBV6-5 with TRBJ2-5, with D perhaps TRBD1 (5 bases). The CDR3 runs to 13 residues. CDR1 is MNHEY and CDR2 is SVGAGI in the germline V gene. V was clipped by 7 bases and J by 3 bases, with 12 bases between them. The CDR3 DNA is TGTGCCAGCACCCTACAGGTTGAAGAGACCCAGTACTTC. It specifies CASTLQVEETQYF.

The rearrangement joins TRBV4-1 to TRBJ1-4; D call uncertain. The CDR3 consists of 15 residues. Between the trimmed V and J ends, which lost 0 bases and 5 bases, there was a span of 10 bases. Per the germline V gene, CDR1 is MGHRA and CDR2 is YSYEKL. In DNA form, the CDR3 reads TGCGCCAGCAGCCAAGAGGCCGGGTCGAATGAAAAACTGTTTTTT. It encodes CASSQEAGSNEKLFF.

The chain uses TRBV7-3 and TRBJ2-3; 9 nucleotides line up with TRBD2. CDR3 size: 14 residues. Germline values: CDR1 SGHTA, CDR2 FQGTGA. V lost 6 bases and J lost 5; bases outside the gene matches: 6. CDR3 sequence: CASSLGLAGDTQYF. As DNA, the CDR3 is TGTGCCAGCAGTTTGGGACTAGCTGGAGATACGCAGTATTTT.

This clone came up a few times. The rearrangement uses TRBV2 and TRBJ2-5; 9 bases fit TRBD1. This CDR3 has 12 amino acids. The V and J ends lost 11 bases and 4 bases, in that order; junction bases with no gene match: 5. Germline assignment: CDR1 SNHLY and CDR2 FYNNEI. The CDR3 is CAGNRGRETQYF. The DNA of the CDR3 is TGTGCCGGGAACAGGGGGCGAGAGACCCAGTACTTC.

The chain couples TRBV7-9 to TRBJ2-1, with TRBD1 matching over 10 bases. The CDR3 has 16 amino acids. V shed 2 bases, J shed 3 bases, and the junction held 4 bases outside the gene matches. CDR1 is SEHNR, CDR2 FQNEAQ, per germline (reference sequence). The CDR3 nucleotides read TGTGCCAGCAGCTTAATTGGGGACAGGGGCTACAATGAGCAGTTCTTC. Encoded protein: CASSLIGDRGYNEQFF.

This chain joins TRBV5-1 and TRBJ1-5; maybe TRBD1 (6 bases). The V end lost 0 bases, the J end lost 5 bases, and 12 bases lay between the germline ends. The CDR3 has 15 residues. Per the germline V gene, CDR1 is SGHRS and CDR2 is YFSETQ. The CDR3 spells CASSLEGQIHQPQHF. The CDR3, as DNA: TGCGCCAGCAGCTTGGAAGGACAGATACATCAGCCCCAGCATTTT.

The gene calls are TRBV7-3 and TRBJ1-5; possibly TRBD1 for D (6 bases). The length of the CDR3 is 15 residues. Deletions cut 2 bases from V and 6 bases from J, with 14 bases between. Germline V gives CDR1 SGHTA, CDR2 FQGTGA. CDR3 sequence reads: CASSLQPGAGQPQHF. The CDR3 coding sequence is TGTGCCAGCAGCTTACAGCCAGGGGCGGGTCAGCCCCAGCATTTT.

The chain couples TRBV3-1 (or the pseudogene TRBV3-2) to TRBJ2-1, with a weak D call TRBD1 (6 bases). Germline V CDR1 and CDR2: LGHDT, YNNKEL (reference sequence). Trimming took 2 bases from V and 2 from J, leaving 7 bases between them. The CDR3 extends over 14 amino acids. CDR3 amino acids: CASSQNRAYNEQFF. CDR3 DNA: TGTGCCAGCAGCCAAAACAGGGCCTACAATGAGCAGTTCTTC.

The chain employs TRBV6-5 and TRBJ1-2; D perhaps matches TRBD1 (6 bases). V lost 7 bases and J 4 bases, leaving 19 bases between the germline ends. This CDR3 has 15 amino acids. Germline loops: CDR1 MNHEY, CDR2 SVGAGI. DNA for the CDR3: TGTGCCAGCACCTCTGACCAGACAGGCTCCTATGGCTACACCTTC. Its protein product is CASTSDQTGSYGYTF.

The chain uses TRBV10-2 and TRBJ1-6; a possible D gene is TRBD1 (6 bases). The CDR3 covers 13 residues. Trimming pared 7 bases from V and 10 bases from J, leaving 14 bases between. Germline V gives CDR1 WSHSY, CDR2 SAAADI. In nucleotides, the CDR3 is TGCGCCAGCAACGGACAGAGAGGATCACCCCTCCACTTT. It codes for CASNGQRGSPLHF.

This rearrangement joins TRBV3-1 (or the pseudogene TRBV3-2) to TRBJ1-4, with D maybe TRBD1 (5 bases). V lost 1 base, J lost 8 bases, and 11 bases lay in between. The germline gives CDR1 LGHDT, CDR2 YNNKEL (reference sequence). The CDR3 has 14 amino acids. DNA of the CDR3: TGTGCCAGCAGCCAAGTTCGCAGGGAAGAAAAACTGTTTTTT. It encodes CASSQVRREEKLFF.

The gene calls are TRBV2 and TRBJ2-3; 12 nucleotides line up with TRBD2. The CDR3 covers 16 residues. Trimming at V came to 5 bases and at J to 6 bases, leaving 9 bases not matched to a gene. Looked up from germline, CDR1 is SNHLY and CDR2 is FYNNEI. For the CDR3, the DNA is TGTGCCAGCAGTCCGGGACTAGCGGGTGCTGGGGATACGCAGTATTTT. The encoded protein is CASSPGLAGAGDTQYF.